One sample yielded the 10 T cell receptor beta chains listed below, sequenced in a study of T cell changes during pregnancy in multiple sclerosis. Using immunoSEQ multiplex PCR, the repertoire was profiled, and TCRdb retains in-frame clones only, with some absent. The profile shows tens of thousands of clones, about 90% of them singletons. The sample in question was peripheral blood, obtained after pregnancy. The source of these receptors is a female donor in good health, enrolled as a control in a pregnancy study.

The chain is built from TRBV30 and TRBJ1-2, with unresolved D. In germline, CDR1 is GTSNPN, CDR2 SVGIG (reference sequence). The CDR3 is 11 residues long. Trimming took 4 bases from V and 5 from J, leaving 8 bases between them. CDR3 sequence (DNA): TGTGCCTGGACTACCACTTATGGCTACACCTTC. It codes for CAWTTTYGYTF.

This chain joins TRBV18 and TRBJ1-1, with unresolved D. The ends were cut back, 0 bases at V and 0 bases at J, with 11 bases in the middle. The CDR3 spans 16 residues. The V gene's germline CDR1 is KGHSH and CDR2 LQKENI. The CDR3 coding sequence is TGTGCCAGCTCACCACCGAATGCAAACTTGAACACTGAAGCTTTCTTT. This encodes CASSPPNANLNTEAFF. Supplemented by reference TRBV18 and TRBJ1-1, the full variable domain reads NAGVMQNPRHLVRRRGQEARLRCSPMKGHSHVYWYRQLPEEGLKFMVYLQKENIIDESGMPKERFSAEFPKEGPSILRIQQVVRGDSAAYFCASSPPNANLNTEAFFGQGTRLTVV.

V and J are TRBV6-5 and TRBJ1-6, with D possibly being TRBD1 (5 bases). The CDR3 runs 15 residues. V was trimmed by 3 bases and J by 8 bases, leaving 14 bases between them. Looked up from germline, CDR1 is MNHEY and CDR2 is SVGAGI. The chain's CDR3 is CASSYSRQGYSPLHF. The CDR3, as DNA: TGTGCCAGCAGTTATTCTCGGCAGGGCTATTCACCCCTCCACTTT.

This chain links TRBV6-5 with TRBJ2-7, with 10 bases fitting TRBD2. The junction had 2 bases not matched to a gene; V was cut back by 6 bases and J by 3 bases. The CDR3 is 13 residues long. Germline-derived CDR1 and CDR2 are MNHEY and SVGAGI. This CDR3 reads CASSRTSGYEQYF. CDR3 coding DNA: TGTGCCAGCAGCCGGACTAGCGGCTACGAGCAGTACTTC.

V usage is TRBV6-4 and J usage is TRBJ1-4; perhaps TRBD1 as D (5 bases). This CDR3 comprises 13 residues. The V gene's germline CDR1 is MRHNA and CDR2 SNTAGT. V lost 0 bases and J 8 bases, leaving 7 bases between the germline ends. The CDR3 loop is CASSDSPGEKLFF. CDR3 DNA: TGTGCCAGCAGTGACTCGCCAGGGGAAAAACTGTTTTTT.

The DNA of the CDR3 is TGTGCCAGCAGCTTGGCAGGGCCTCCCTACGAGCAGTACTTC. It is translated as CASSLAGPPYEQYF. The chain joins TRBV5-4 to TRBJ2-7; maybe TRBD1 (5 bases). Trimming left V 0 bases short and J 2 bases short, with 9 bases between. The CDR3 spans 14 residues. Germline loops: CDR1 SGHNT, CDR2 YYREEE (reference sequence).

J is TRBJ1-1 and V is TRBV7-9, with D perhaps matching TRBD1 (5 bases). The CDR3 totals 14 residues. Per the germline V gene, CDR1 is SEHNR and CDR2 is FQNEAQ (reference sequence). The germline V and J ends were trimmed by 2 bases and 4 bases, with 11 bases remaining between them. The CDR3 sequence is CASSLLGEGTEAFF. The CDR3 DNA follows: TGTGCCAGCAGCTTATTGGGGGAGGGCACTGAAGCTTTCTTT.

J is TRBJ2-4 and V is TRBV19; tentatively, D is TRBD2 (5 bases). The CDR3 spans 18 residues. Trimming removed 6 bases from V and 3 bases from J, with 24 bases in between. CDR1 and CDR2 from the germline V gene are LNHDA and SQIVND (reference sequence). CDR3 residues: CASSLRRSGGVVKNIQYF. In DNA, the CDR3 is TGTGCCAGTAGCCTCCGCCGAAGCGGAGGAGTCGTCAAAAACATTCAGTACTTC.

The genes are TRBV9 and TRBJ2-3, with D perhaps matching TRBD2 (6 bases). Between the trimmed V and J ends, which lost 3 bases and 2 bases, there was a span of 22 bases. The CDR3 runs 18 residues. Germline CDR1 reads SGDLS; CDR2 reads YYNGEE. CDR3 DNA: TGTGCCAGCAGCGAGGGGACCGTCGGTAGCGGAGCCACAGATACGCAGTATTTT. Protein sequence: CASSEGTVGSGATDTQYF.

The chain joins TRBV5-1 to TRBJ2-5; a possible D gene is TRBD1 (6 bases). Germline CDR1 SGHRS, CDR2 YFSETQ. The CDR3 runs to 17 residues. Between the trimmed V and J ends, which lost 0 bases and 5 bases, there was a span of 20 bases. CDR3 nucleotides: TGCGCCAGCAGCTTGGGCGACCACAGGGTATACTGGGAGACCCAGTACTTC. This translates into CASSLGDHRVYWETQYF.